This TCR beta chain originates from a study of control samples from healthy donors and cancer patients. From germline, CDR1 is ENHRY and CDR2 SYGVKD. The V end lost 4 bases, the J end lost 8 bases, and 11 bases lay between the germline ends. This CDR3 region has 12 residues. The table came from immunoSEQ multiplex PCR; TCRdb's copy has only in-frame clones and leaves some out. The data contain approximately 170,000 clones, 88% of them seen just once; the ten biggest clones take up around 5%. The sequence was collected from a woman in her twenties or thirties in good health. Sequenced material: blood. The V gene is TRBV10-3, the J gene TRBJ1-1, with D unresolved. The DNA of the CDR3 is TGTGCCATCAGTGTATCCGGGATCGAAGCTTTCTTT. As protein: CAISVSGIEAFF.